The 29 T cell receptor beta chains below come from one sample, sequenced in a study of cytomegalovirus exposure and HLA in healthy donors. 60 Vbeta and 13 Jbeta primers were used in PCR. TCRdb's copy holds only in-frame clones and misses some; the assay was immunoSEQ multiplex PCR. The sample shows fewer than 70,000 clones, 65% to 70% of them seen only once. The sequencing sample was made of PBMCs. The receptors derive from a male donor in good health and CMV-seropositive.

This clone appeared once. The chain combines TRBV4-1 with TRBJ1-6, with 7 bases fitting TRBD1. Germline V gives CDR1 MGHRA, CDR2 YSYEKL. The CDR3 covers 16 residues. The V segment lost 3 bases and the J segment 10 bases; nucleotides outside the gene matches: 12. The CDR3 bases are TGCGCCAGCAGCCAGAGTCCTGGCAGGGGGGTCTCACCCCTCCACTTT. It yields the protein CASSQSPGRGVSPLHF.

V gene TRBV19 combines with J gene TRBJ1-1, with TRBD1 matching 9 bases. The CDR3 runs to 13 residues. Trimming took 7 bases from V and 7 from J; bases not matched to a gene: 7. Germline lookup yields CDR1 LNHDA and CDR2 SQIVND (reference sequence). CDR3 DNA sequence: TGTGCCAGTACCTGGACAGGGGAGGGTGAAGCTTTCTTT. Translating gives CASTWTGEGEAFF.

The rearrangement joins TRBV9 to TRBJ2-5; 11 nucleotides agree with TRBD2. The CDR3 totals 18 residues. CDR1 and CDR2 (germline): SGDLS, YYNGEE. Germline trimming cut 3 bases from V and 2 bases from J; bases unmatched to any gene: 12. DNA for the CDR3: TGTGCCAGCAGCGCCATGAATGTACTAGCGGGAGATCAAGAGACCCAGTACTTC. It codes for CASSAMNVLAGDQETQYF.

Only a few counts were recorded for this clone. The J gene is TRBJ2-3, the V gene TRBV7-2, with TRBD2 matching over 8 bases. Trimming took 1 base from V and 0 from J; bases not matched to a gene: 6. Germline loops: CDR1 SGHTA, CDR2 FQGNSA. The CDR3 contains 17 residues. The CDR3 region has the DNA TGTGCCAGCAGCTTAGGTCCAGCGGGGGTTAGCACAGATACGCAGTATTTT. This translates into CASSLGPAGVSTDTQYF.

This chain links TRBV11-2 with TRBJ1-4, with D unclear. CDR1 is SGHAT and CDR2 is FQNNGV in the germline V gene. The CDR3 runs 19 residues. Trimming left V 0 bases short and J 0 bases short, with 17 bases between. The CDR3 region has the DNA TGTGCCAGCAGCTTAGAAGTGGCAGGTGCACCAGCAACTAATGAAAAACTGTTTTTT. Translating it yields CASSLEVAGAPATNEKLFF.

The chain couples TRBV7-7 to TRBJ2-1, with D possibly TRBD2 on 5 matching bases. The CDR3 sequence is 13 residues long. Germline CDR1 reads SSHAT; CDR2 reads FNYEAQ (reference sequence). V gave up 5 bases and J gave up 6 bases, with 11 bases separating them. The CDR3 region is CASSKDWGNEQFF. CDR3 bases: TGTGCCAGCAGCAAGGACTGGGGCAATGAGCAGTTCTTC.

The rearrangement links TRBV6-5 to TRBJ2-3; 8 nucleotides agree with TRBD2. The CDR3 runs 13 residues. V dropped 6 bases and J dropped 6; count of bases not matched to a gene: 5. The germline V gene has CDR1 MNHEY and CDR2 SVGAGI. CDR3 nucleotides: TGTGCCAGCAGCCCGGGGGGGCAGGATACGCAGTATTTT. It is translated as CASSPGGQDTQYF.

The chain links TRBV27 to TRBJ2-5; TRBD1 agrees at 9 bases. CDR1 and CDR2 from the germline V gene are MNHEY and SMNVEV (reference sequence). The junction had 5 bases not matched to a gene; V was cut back by 5 bases and J by 1 base. The CDR3 loop spans 15 amino acids. The chain's CDR3 is CASSPGTGPQETQYF. The CDR3 DNA sequence: TGTGCCAGCAGTCCGGGGACAGGGCCCCAAGAGACCCAGTACTTC.

As DNA, the CDR3 is TGTGCCAGCAGTGACCCTGGGGCGGGAGGATATGAGCAGTTCTTC. Translated, it gives CASSDPGAGGYEQFF. The V call is TRBV25-1, the J call TRBJ2-1; TRBD2 aligns across 8 bases. Germline V CDR1 and CDR2: MGHDK, SYGVNS. The length of the CDR3 is 15 residues. The trim removed 3 bases at V and 8 bases at J, leaving 9 bases unmatched.

The chain uses TRBV7-7 and TRBJ2-1, with 9 bases identical to TRBD1. CDR3 size: 14 residues. Losses at the gene ends were 5 bases for V and 7 bases for J; bases not matched to a gene: 6. Germline CDR1 and CDR2: SSHAT and FNYEAQ (reference sequence). CDR3 sequence: CASSPGTGNNEQFF. The CDR3 DNA follows: TGTGCCAGCAGCCCCGGGACAGGGAATAATGAGCAGTTCTTC.

This clone has just a few counts. V gene TRBV10-3 combines with J gene TRBJ2-3; possible D gene TRBD2, 5 bases. CDR3 length: 15 amino acids. Germline V gives CDR1 ENHRY, CDR2 SYGVKD. Trimming removed 8 bases from V and 3 bases from J, with 18 bases in between. CDR3 residues: CAISGRGEGTDTQYF. As DNA, the CDR3 is TGTGCCATCTCCGGACGGGGAGAGGGAACAGATACGCAGTATTTT.

About this clone itself: The junction departs from germline at one end; a sequencing error may be responsible. The gene calls are TRBV29-1 and TRBJ2-1; 10 bases line up with TRBD2. This CDR3 region has 18 residues. Looked up from germline, CDR1 is SQVTM and CDR2 is ANQGSEA. CDR3 in DNA: TGCAACGTTGCTCGAGGTGGGAGTCCAGCGGGAGGGCGTGATGAGCAGTTCTTC. Protein sequence: CNVARGGSPAGGRDEQFF.

The CDR3 DNA reads TGTGCCAGTAGGGAGAGAGGGGGTGATGATGGCTACACCTTC. Translation gives CASRERGGDDGYTF. This sequence joins TRBV19 and TRBJ1-2; tentative D call: TRBD1 (6 bases). The CDR3 contains 14 residues. Per the germline V gene, CDR1 is LNHDA and CDR2 is SQIVND (reference sequence). V was pared by 6 bases and J by 6 bases, with 17 bases between.

The V and J genes are TRBV7-9 and TRBJ2-1; TRBD2 aligns across 8 bases. The CDR3 sequence is 17 residues long. Germline V lookup: CDR1 SEHNR, CDR2 FQNEAQ (reference sequence). Trimming took 2 bases from V and 4 from J; bases not matched to a gene: 10. CDR3 amino acids: CASSLSRYSGAYNEQFF. The DNA for the CDR3 is TGTGCCAGCAGCTTAAGCCGTTATAGCGGGGCTTACAATGAGCAGTTCTTC. Full variable domain (rest looked up from reference TRBV7-9 and TRBJ2-1): DTGVSQNPRHKITKRGQNVTFRCDPISEHNRLYWYRQTLGQGPEFLTYFQNEAQLEKSRLLSDRFSAERPKGSFSTLEIQRTEQGDSAMYLCASSLSRYSGAYNEQFFGPGTRLTVL.

The V and J genes are TRBV4-1 and TRBJ1-1; D is ambiguous. The CDR3 runs to 16 residues. Per the germline V gene, CDR1 is MGHRA and CDR2 is YSYEKL. Trimming left V 4 bases short and J 0 bases short, with 15 bases between. This CDR3 is CASSRLPWEMNTEAFF. CDR3 DNA: TGCGCCAGCAGCCGACTGCCCTGGGAGATGAACACTGAAGCTTTCTTT.

This clone showed up just a few times. The chain links TRBV19 to TRBJ1-6; D remains ambiguous. Germline CDR1 and CDR2: LNHDA and SQIVND (reference sequence). This CDR3 is 14 amino acids long. The CDR3 DNA is TGTGCTTCGTCTTTCAGCTCCTATAATTCACCCCTCCACTTT. This sequence encodes CASSFSSYNSPLHF. The entire variable domain, with the rest obtained from reference TRBV19 and TRBJ1-6, is as follows: DGGITQSPKYLFRKEGQNVTLSCEQNLNHDAMYWYRQDPGQGLRLIYYSQIVNDFQKGDIAEGYSVSREKKESFPLTVTSAQKNPTAFYLCASSFSSYNSPLHFGNGTRLTVT.

The chain employs TRBV10-3 and TRBJ2-7, with 9 bases matching TRBD2. Per germline, CDR1 ENHRY and CDR2 SYGVKD. The V segment lost 4 bases and the J segment 5 bases; nucleotides outside the gene matches: 6. The CDR3 covers 14 residues. This CDR3 reads CAISVKASGNEQYF. DNA of the CDR3: TGTGCCATCAGTGTAAAGGCTAGCGGGAACGAGCAGTACTTC.

This clone showed up just once. J is TRBJ2-5 and V is TRBV30, with TRBD2 identical over 10 bases. Germline CDR1 reads GTSNPN; CDR2 reads SVGIG (reference sequence). This CDR3 region has 16 residues. Trimming at V came to 0 bases and at J to 5 bases, leaving 9 bases not matched to a gene. The CDR3 DNA follows: TGTGCCTGGAGTGTAAGGCTAGCGGGGGTTAGGGAGACCCAGTACTTC. Protein: CAWSVRLAGVRETQYF.

The chain carries TRBV30 and TRBJ2-3; 10 bases line up with TRBD2. From germline, CDR1 is GTSNPN and CDR2 SVGIG (reference sequence). V dropped 5 bases and J dropped 6; count of bases not matched to a gene: 5. The CDR3 contains 13 residues. The CDR3 sequence: CAWQGLAADTQYF. CDR3 nucleotides: TGTGCCTGGCAAGGACTAGCGGCGGATACGCAGTATTTT. Full variable domain (outside the CDR3, taken from reference TRBV30 and TRBJ2-3): SQTIHQWPATLVQPVGSPLSLECTVEGTSNPNLYWYRQAAGRGLQLLFYSVGIGQISSEVPQNLSASRPQDRQFILSSKKLLLSDSGFYLCAWQGLAADTQYFGPGTRLTVL.

The rearrangement links TRBV2 to TRBJ2-4, with 9 bases fitting TRBD2. The V and J ends lost 1 base and 7 bases, in that order; junction bases with no gene match: 5. Germline V gene data show CDR1 as SNHLY and CDR2 as FYNNEI. CDR3 length: 15 amino acids. CDR3 DNA sequence: TGTGCCAGCAGTGAAGTAGGGCGGGGGGGGAACATTCAGTACTTC. Encoded protein: CASSEVGRGGNIQYF.

This clone was counted only a few times. The chain links TRBV7-9 to TRBJ2-5, with D tentatively TRBD1 (6 bases). Gene TRBJ2-7 matches the end of the DNA better, so the J call may be wrong. The CDR3 is 16 residues long. The germline gives CDR1 SEHNR, CDR2 FQNEAQ (reference sequence). CDR3 region: CASSLPDRLAIYEQYF. In DNA form, the CDR3 reads TGTGCCAGCAGTTTACCAGACAGGTTAGCCATCTACGAGCAGTACTTC.

A few counts support this clone. The V and J genes are TRBV7-2 and TRBJ2-7, with 12 bases identical to TRBD1. The CDR3 spans 17 residues. Germline trimming cut 5 bases from V and 0 bases from J; bases unmatched to any gene: 8. From germline, CDR1 is SGHTA and CDR2 FQGNSA. The CDR3 sequence: CASSLGTGGSSSYEQYF. CDR3 DNA: TGTGCCAGCAGCCTCGGGACAGGGGGCTCGAGCTCCTACGAGCAGTACTTC.

This clone was counted only a few times. The chain has TRBV6-1 and TRBJ2-5; D not resolved. Between the trimmed V and J ends, which lost 1 base and 1 base, there was a span of 13 bases. This CDR3 comprises 16 residues. Germline V CDR1 and CDR2: MNHNS, SASEGT. This chain's CDR3 is CASSEGVSGGQETQYF. Here the CDR3 DNA reads TGTGCCAGCAGTGAAGGAGTCTCTGGCGGCCAAGAGACCCAGTACTTC.

V gene TRBV27 combines with J gene TRBJ2-4, with D possibly being TRBD1 (7 bases). Between the trimmed V and J ends, which lost 4 bases and 4 bases, there was a span of 11 bases. From germline, CDR1 is MNHEY and CDR2 SMNVEV (reference sequence). This CDR3 region has 14 residues. CDR3 in DNA: TGTGCCAGCAGTTGGGCGGGACAGAAAAACATTCAGTACTTC. This codes for CASSWAGQKNIQYF.

This clone was seen only a few times. V gene TRBV7-8 combines with J gene TRBJ2-7; 13 bases fit TRBD2. The J segment lost 2 bases and the V segment lost 5 bases, leaving 6 bases of the junction unmatched. Germline V CDR1 and CDR2: SGHVS, FQNEAQ. CDR3 length: 16 residues. CDR3 sequence reads: CASSHSTSGGPYEQYF. The CDR3 nucleotides read TGTGCCAGCAGCCATTCGACTAGCGGGGGGCCCTACGAGCAGTACTTC.

V usage is TRBV6-5 and J usage is TRBJ2-7; D gene uncertain. The CDR3 is made up of 13 amino acids. The germline CDR1 and CDR2 sequences are MNHEY and SVGAGI. V was shortened by 5 bases and J by 0 bases, with 8 bases between the two germline ends. CDR3 loop: CASSPYYSYEQYF. DNA for the CDR3: TGTGCCAGCAGTCCCTATTACTCCTACGAGCAGTACTTC.

The genes are TRBV6-6 and TRBJ2-5; TRBD2 matches at 9 bases. The length of the CDR3 is 14 residues. Trimming cost V 4 bases and J 7 bases; bases outside gene matches: 7. Germline V lookup: CDR1 MNHNY, CDR2 SVGAGI (reference sequence). The CDR3 nucleotides read TGTGCCAGCAGTTCGAGGACAGCGGGAGGGACCCAGTACTTC. Its translation: CASSSRTAGGTQYF.

This chain joins TRBV10-3 and TRBJ1-1; tentatively, D is TRBD1 (5 bases). The CDR3 has 15 amino acids. Trimming left V 1 base short and J 0 bases short, with 9 bases between. CDR1 ENHRY and CDR2 SYGVKD come from the germline V gene. Here the CDR3 reads CAISEYKGLNTEAFF. CDR3 sequence (DNA): TGTGCCATCAGTGAGTATAAGGGGTTGAACACTGAAGCTTTCTTT.

This clone occurred a few times. This chain links TRBV29-1 with TRBJ1-1; no definite D call. CDR1 and CDR2 from the germline V gene are SQVTM and ANQGSEA. The V end lost 3 bases, the J end lost 2 bases, and 4 bases lay between the germline ends. The CDR3 spans 11 residues. The CDR3 sequence is CSVELNTEAFF. CDR3 nucleotide sequence: TGCAGCGTTGAGCTAAACACTGAAGCTTTCTTT.